This record covers a single T cell receptor (beta chain). It lacks a known antigen. Per-base quality was not reported, and no clone a single base away is much larger than it. V gives up 2 bases and J gives up 9 bases, and the segment between their germline ends measures 5 bases. The CDR1 and CDR2 encoded by the germline V gene are SGHTA and FQGTGA. The CDR3 numbers 12 residues from cysteine through phenylalanine. Solely the CDR3 DNA is kept, with 36 bases framed from the first base. This sample was included in a study of blood T cell repertoires in COVID-19 (dated by TCRdb to the early 2020s). For the study in its entirety: Collaborator samples came from the United States, Italy and Spain and covered acute and convalescent phases of COVID-19. Samples were obtained from the ongoing ImmuneRACE study (first 160 participants) and from some 1,300 subjects provided by 6 global collaborators. Sample metadata almost always included a de-identified subject ID, COVID-19 status, age in years and sex. The material from the prospective study consisted of cDNA or gDNA derived from T cells, B-cell-depleted T cells, or PBMCs. Where available, HLA class I and class II types were obtained from metadata supplied by the sample provider rather than from assay-based typing. The repertoires were released in a freely available public database intended as a resource for research on the immune response to SARS-CoV-2. Subjects who had been exposed to COVID-19, were actively infected with it, or had recovered from it provided the deeply sampled blood TCRbeta repertoires that made up the dataset.

Another Seattle source contributed samples from volunteer blood donors who had recovered from COVID-19. The collaborating institutions used their own protocols to collect whole blood in K2EDTA tubes. For TCRbeta analysis, collaborators shipped samples as frozen whole blood, isolated PBMCs, or DNA extracted from either of those sample types. General findings and caveats noted by the study authors: How much clinical and demographic metadata was included differed by source and by participant, and the metadata was provided uncurated.

TCRbeta CDR3 regions were amplified from genomic DNA by means of the immunoSEQ Assay, a bias-controlled multiplex PCR. Per the authors' processing: The number of nucleated cells in each sample was estimated by amplification of reference gene primers within the assay. Sequence reads were collapsed and filtered to measure the absolute abundance of every unique TCRbeta CDR3 rearrangement. Productive Simpson clonality was computed per sample as the square root of Simpson's diversity index over productive rearrangements. TCRdb retrieved this table from immuneACCESS and kept in-frame rearrangements only. Not all clones are present; in checked studies, unresolved V genes account for under half, and no reason is known for the remainder. V, J and clone size derive from that table, while D and trimming were established from the DNA sequence. This sample is represented by about 260,000 clones; 87% of them were singletons. The ten largest clones capture roughly 1.6% of the sample.

The chain is encoded by TRBV7-3 joined to TRBJ1-6, with the identity of the D gene unclear. Sequenced sample: peripheral blood. This receptor was obtained from a woman aged 40 to 50 who had recovered from COVID-19. The nucleotide sequence is given as TGTGCCAGCAGCTTACGGGTTTCACCCCTCCACTTT. It is translated as CASSLRVSPLHF.